Presented here are 14 T cell receptor beta chains from one specimen sequenced in a study of technical replicates of blood from a handful of donors. The data were produced by immunoSEQ multiplex PCR, yet TCRdb's version contains in-frame clones alone and is incomplete. Found here are about 100,000 clones, approximately 95% of them singletons; the top ten hold around 0.3%. Sequencing was done on a sample of T cells isolated from PBMCs. All receptors derive from a human donor in good health.

The V call is TRBV4-2, the J call TRBJ2-1; 7 bases fit TRBD2. The CDR3 contains 17 residues. J lost 4 bases, V lost 0 bases, and 9 bases had no gene match. The germline CDR1 and CDR2 sequences are LGHNA and YNFKEQ. The CDR3: CASSQDSGLAAYNEQFF. Here the CDR3 DNA reads TGTGCCAGCAGCCAAGATTCGGGCCTAGCGGCTTACAATGAGCAGTTCTTC.

This sequence joins TRBV6-5 and TRBJ2-7; D might be TRBD2 (6 bases). The V gene lost 3 bases and the J gene lost 6 bases, with 12 bases spanning the gap. Germline V lookup: CDR1 MNHEY, CDR2 SVGAGI. The length of the CDR3 is 13 residues. The CDR3 protein is CASSYWEAAEQYF. The CDR3 nucleotides are TGTGCCAGCAGTTATTGGGAGGCTGCCGAGCAGTACTTC.

This clone was observed a single time. In the same sample, other DNA sequences code for this CDR3. The CDR3 loop is CASSEAGLQETQYF. CDR3 nucleotide sequence: TGTGCCAGCAGTGAAGCGGGGCTCCAAGAGACCCAGTACTTC. This chain joins TRBV6-1 and TRBJ2-5; a weak D match, TRBD1 (5 bases). Deletions cut 0 bases from V and 1 base from J, with 6 bases between. The CDR3 loop spans 14 amino acids. Germline-derived CDR1 and CDR2 are MNHNS and SASEGT.

This chain links TRBV19 with TRBJ2-1; D gene uncertain. Germline lookup yields CDR1 LNHDA and CDR2 SQIVND (reference sequence). Trimming took off 3 bases at V and 1 base at J, with 10 bases between the two ends. The CDR3 runs to 15 residues. The chain's CDR3 is CASSISGQSYNEQFF. For the CDR3, the DNA is TGTGCCAGTAGTATCTCTGGGCAGTCCTACAATGAGCAGTTCTTC.

This chain links TRBV21-1 with TRBJ1-5. TRBV21-1 is annotated as a pseudogene. This CDR3 spans 13 amino acids. The chain's CDR3 is CATYRGGWKPQHF. CDR3 DNA sequence: TGTGCCACCTACCGGGGGGGTTGGAAGCCCCAGCATTTT.

V gene TRBV5-1 combines with J gene TRBJ2-5; 7 bases fit TRBD1. Germline assignment: CDR1 SGHRS and CDR2 YFSETQ. The CDR3 sequence is 15 residues long. Trimming removed 4 bases from V and 5 bases from J; junction bases left unmatched: 11. This CDR3 is CASSNVQGGGETQYF. DNA of the CDR3: TGCGCCAGCAGCAACGTGCAAGGGGGCGGGGAGACCCAGTACTTC.

The V and J genes are TRBV19 and TRBJ2-7; TRBD2 matches at 11 bases. The CDR3 is made up of 13 amino acids. J lost 9 bases, V lost 4 bases, and 5 bases had no gene match. CDR1 and CDR2 (germline): LNHDA, SQIVND (reference sequence). The chain's CDR3 is CASSKLAGDGQYF. DNA for the CDR3: TGTGCCAGTAGTAAACTAGCGGGAGACGGGCAGTACTTC.

The J gene is TRBJ1-2, the V gene TRBV5-4, with 8 bases aligning to TRBD1. Germline V CDR1 and CDR2: SGHNT, YYREEE (reference sequence). The CDR3 has 15 residues. V was clipped by 2 bases and J by 4 bases; unmatched bases: 7. As DNA, the CDR3 is TGTGCCAGCAGCTTCGACAGGGGTGATATCTATGGCTACACCTTC. This translates into CASSFDRGDIYGYTF.

This sequence joins TRBV18 and TRBJ2-3; D may be TRBD2 (5 bases). Trimming took 3 bases from V and 3 from J, leaving 10 bases between them. This CDR3 spans 14 amino acids. The germline V gene has CDR1 KGHSH and CDR2 LQKENI. Here the CDR3 DNA reads TGTGCCAGCTCACCCCGGACGGGGACAGATACGCAGTATTTT. Residues: CASSPRTGTDTQYF.

V and J are TRBV5-6 and TRBJ2-7, with D possibly matching TRBD2 (7 bases). CDR1 is SGHDT, CDR2 YYEEEE, per germline. The CDR3 runs to 15 residues. V was cut by 2 bases and J by 6 bases, with 18 bases left in between. Written as DNA, the CDR3 is TGTGCCAGCAGCTTCGGCGTGGGGGGGGCCCGCGAGCAGTACTTC. Translating it yields CASSFGVGGAREQYF.

The J gene is TRBJ2-7, the V gene TRBV29-1, with a tentative D call TRBD2 (5 bases). Per germline, CDR1 SQVTM and CDR2 ANQGSEA. V lost 4 bases, J lost 0 bases, and 10 bases lay in between. This CDR3 comprises 13 residues. DNA of the CDR3: TGCAGCGTTGGTCACGGGGTCTCCTACGAGCAGTACTTC. The encoded protein is CSVGHGVSYEQYF.

This chain joins TRBV9 and TRBJ2-3; possible D gene TRBD1, 6 bases. V was cut by 1 base and J by 6 bases, with 18 bases left in between. The CDR3 has 16 residues. In germline, CDR1 is SGDLS, CDR2 YYNGEE. The CDR3 coding sequence is TGTGCCAGCAGCGTACCCCCATTGGGGGCCACGGATACGCAGTATTTT. This codes for CASSVPPLGATDTQYF.

This clone came up once. The chain joins TRBV29-1 to TRBJ2-7; 11 bases are a match to TRBD2. Germline V CDR1 and CDR2: SQVTM, ANQGSEA. Germline trimming cut 6 bases from V and 7 bases from J; bases unmatched to any gene: 2. CDR3 length equals 11 residues. DNA for the CDR3: TGCAGCGTACTAGCGGGAGTGGAGCAGTACTTC. Translation: CSVLAGVEQYF.

This clone showed up just once. This chain uses TRBV4-2 with TRBJ1-2; TRBD1 matches at 7 bases. Germline-derived CDR1 and CDR2 are LGHNA and YNFKEQ. V trimming: 8 bases; J trimming: 4 bases; junction bases outside the gene matches: 4. CDR3 length: 12 residues. CDR3 DNA sequence: TGTGCCAGCCAACAGGGGTCCTATGGCTACACCTTC. Its translation: CASQQGSYGYTF.